Here is one T cell receptor (beta chain) with its context. Germline CDR1 and CDR2: SGHTA and FQGNSA. V was pared by 5 bases and J by 1 base, with 14 bases between. CDR3 length: 15 amino acids. The sample comes from a study of shared clonotypes between healthy human individuals. The table came from immunoSEQ multiplex PCR; TCRdb's copy has only in-frame clones and leaves some out. In the table there are approximately 2.3 million clones, 85% to 95% of which are singletons. The chain has TRBV7-2 and TRBJ2-5; D is possibly TRBD2 (6 bases). This receptor was obtained from a man younger than 30 in good health. Some clones in this sample may be carry-over from other donors' samples. The sequenced sample consisted of naive CD4+ T cells from PBMCs. The subset: CD45RA+ positively selected. DNA of the CDR3: TGTGCCAGCAGCGACTCGACTAGTCCCCAAGAGACCCAGTACTTC. It translates to CASSDSTSPQETQYF.